What follows are 21 T cell receptor beta chains derived from one specimen sequenced in a study of T cell changes during pregnancy in multiple sclerosis. Generated by immunoSEQ multiplex PCR, the TCRdb table keeps only in-frame clones and is missing some. Among around 71,000 clones listed, roughly nine tenths were seen once. Sequencing was performed on peripheral blood, taken in the third trimester of pregnancy. These receptors came from a female donor with multiple sclerosis, enrolled in a pregnancy study.

The chain recombines TRBV30 with TRBJ2-3; tentative D call: TRBD1 (6 bases). Germline V CDR1 and CDR2: GTSNPN, SVGIG (reference sequence). The CDR3 consists of 17 residues. Trimming left V 3 bases short and J 0 bases short, with 19 bases between. Here the CDR3 reads CAWRGAGPAWSTDTQYF. The CDR3 region has the DNA TGTGCCTGGAGGGGGGCTGGGCCAGCGTGGAGCACAGATACGCAGTATTTT.

The V gene is TRBV2, the J gene TRBJ1-6; D perhaps matches TRBD1 (5 bases). The CDR3 runs 14 residues. V lost 4 bases and J lost 10, with 14 bases in between. CDR1 and CDR2 from the germline V gene are SNHLY and FYNNEI. The CDR3 DNA is TGTGCCAGCAGTGCCCTAGGCAGGGAATCACCCCTCCACTTT. Translating it yields CASSALGRESPLHF.

The chain joins TRBV9 to TRBJ2-5; D unclear. Germline-derived CDR1 and CDR2 are SGDLS and YYNGEE. V gave up 0 bases and J gave up 1 base, with 7 bases separating them. This CDR3 is built from 14 residues. CDR3 region: CASSVGGVQETQYF. CDR3 sequence (DNA): TGTGCCAGCAGCGTAGGCGGAGTCCAAGAGACCCAGTACTTC.

The chain links TRBV28 to TRBJ2-1; a weak D match, TRBD1 (6 bases). The CDR3 runs 14 residues. V was trimmed by 11 bases and J by 6 bases, leaving 20 bases between them. Germline lookup yields CDR1 MDHEN and CDR2 SYDVKM. The CDR3 DNA reads as TGTGCCTGTCAGGGGACCCTCAGGGGCAATGAGCAGTTCTTC. Translation: CACQGTLRGNEQFF.

The rearrangement uses TRBV9 and TRBJ2-7; 14 bases agree with TRBD2. J was trimmed by 10 bases and V by 2 bases; bases with no gene match: 23. The germline gives CDR1 SGDLS, CDR2 YYNGEE. The CDR3 is 20 residues long. The CDR3 bases are TGTGCCAGCAGCGTCAGCAACCGGGACACAGGGACTAGCGGGAGTTTTACCCAGTACTTC. Amino acids: CASSVSNRDTGTSGSFTQYF. Using reference TRBV9 and TRBJ2-7 for the parts outside the CDR3, the full variable domain is DSGVTQTPKHLITATGQRVTLRCSPRSGDLSVYWYQQSLDQGLQFLIQYYNGEERAKGNILERFSAQQFPDLHSELNLSSLELGDSALYFCASSVSNRDTGTSGSFTQYFGPGTRLTVT.

The chain employs TRBV18 and TRBJ2-2; 10 bases align to TRBD2. This CDR3 has 18 amino acids. Germline CDR1 and CDR2: KGHSH and LQKENI. J was trimmed by 2 bases and V by 9 bases; bases with no gene match: 15. CDR3 DNA: TGTGCCAGTCTCGAAGAGATCTCTAGCGGGAGAAACACCGGGGAGCTGTTTTTT. It translates to CASLEEISSGRNTGELFF.

The chain is built from TRBV6-4 and TRBJ1-5; the D is unclear. The CDR3 has 15 amino acids. Per the germline V gene, CDR1 is MRHNA and CDR2 is SNTAGT. V was trimmed by 4 bases and J by 2 bases, leaving 12 bases between them. The CDR3 DNA is TGTGCCAGCAGTGTAAACGGGGAAGGCAATCAGCCCCAGCATTTT. This codes for CASSVNGEGNQPQHF.

The chain carries TRBV7-9 and TRBJ2-3, with D possibly TRBD2 on 6 matching bases. Germline CDR1 and CDR2: SEHNR and FQNEAQ (reference sequence). V lost 1 base to trimming and J lost 0 bases, with 11 bases between them. CDR3 size: 16 residues. CDR3 sequence: CASSLDGTYSTDTQYF. Written as DNA, the CDR3 is TGTGCCAGCAGCTTAGACGGGACTTATAGCACAGATACGCAGTATTTT.

This sequence joins TRBV11-2 and TRBJ1-3; D possibly corresponds to TRBD1 (5 bases). Germline-derived CDR1 and CDR2 are SGHAT and FQNNGV. CDR3 length: 15 residues. Trimming took 2 bases from V and 3 from J, leaving 11 bases between them. CDR3 amino acids: CASSLQGLGGNTIYF. Here the CDR3 DNA reads TGTGCCAGCAGCTTACAGGGATTGGGTGGAAACACCATATATTTT. The full variable domain, in which reference TRBV11-2 and TRBJ1-3 provide the parts outside the CDR3, is EAGVAQSPRYKIIEKRQSVAFWCNPISGHATLYWYQQILGQGPKLLIQFQNNGVVDDSQLPKDRFSAERLKGVDSTLKIQPAKLEDSAVYLCASSLQGLGGNTIYFGEGSWLTVV.

The chain has TRBV5-1 and TRBJ2-5; D might be TRBD1 (6 bases). CDR3 length: 16 residues. The germline CDR1 and CDR2 sequences are SGHRS and YFSETQ. The germline V and J ends were trimmed by 0 bases and 1 base, with 13 bases remaining between them. The CDR3 DNA follows: TGCGCCAGCAGCTTGGCCTTAGGACAGAGCCAAGAGACCCAGTACTTC. Translating it yields CASSLALGQSQETQYF.

The chain is built from TRBV4-1 and TRBJ2-3; 11 bases line up with TRBD2. There are 12 residues in the CDR3. The V gene's germline CDR1 is MGHRA and CDR2 YSYEKL. Trimming took 3 bases from V and 12 from J; bases not matched to a gene: 2. CDR3 sequence reads: CASSHGTSGQYF. The CDR3 coding sequence is TGCGCCAGCAGCCATGGGACTAGCGGCCAGTATTTT.

This clone was found a few times. The chain couples TRBV4-1 to TRBJ1-4; no clear D. Germline CDR1 reads MGHRA; CDR2 reads YSYEKL. The CDR3 runs 15 residues. V gave up 1 base and J gave up 8 bases, with 14 bases separating them. The CDR3 region is CASSQGRPQEEKLFF. CDR3 DNA sequence: TGCGCCAGCAGCCAAGGCCGGCCCCAGGAAGAAAAACTGTTTTTT.

This sequence joins TRBV10-1 and TRBJ2-5; D unresolved. The CDR3 loop spans 13 amino acids. Trimming stripped 4 bases from V and 1 base from J, with 7 bases between. The germline gives CDR1 WNHNN, CDR2 SYGVQD (reference sequence). CDR3 nucleotide sequence: TGCGCCAGCAGTGGGGCCAGCCAAGAGACCCAGTACTTC. Translating gives CASSGASQETQYF.

V and J are TRBV5-6 and TRBJ2-5, with 9 bases identical to TRBD2. This CDR3 comprises 13 residues. CDR1 SGHDT and CDR2 YYEEEE come from the germline V gene. The trim removed 4 bases at V and 5 bases at J, leaving 3 bases unmatched. CDR3 DNA sequence: TGTGCCAGCAGCCCTACTAGCGGGGAGACCCAGTACTTC. This sequence encodes CASSPTSGETQYF.

The V gene is TRBV7-2, the J gene TRBJ2-4, with 7 bases identical to TRBD1. There are 15 residues in the CDR3. The trim removed 5 bases at V and 2 bases at J, leaving 6 bases unmatched. Germline V gene sequence: CDR1 SGHTA, CDR2 FQGNSA. CDR3 region: CASSINRGPKNIQYF. CDR3 in DNA: TGTGCCAGCAGCATAAACAGGGGTCCCAAAAACATTCAGTACTTC.

This sequence joins TRBV6-6 and TRBJ2-6; D remains ambiguous. The germline V gene has CDR1 MNHNY and CDR2 SVGAGI (reference sequence). Trimming took off 0 bases at V and 0 bases at J, with 6 bases between the two ends. CDR3 length: 16 residues. The CDR3: CASSYSGTSGANVLTF. CDR3 coding DNA: TGTGCCAGCAGTTACTCTGGCACCTCTGGGGCCAACGTCCTGACTTTC.

The V and J genes are TRBV7-2 and TRBJ2-3; 10 bases match TRBD2. Germline loops: CDR1 SGHTA, CDR2 FQGNSA. The CDR3 runs to 18 residues. Trimming took 3 bases from V and 3 from J; bases not matched to a gene: 12. The CDR3 spells CASSFGWLAGGTTDTQYF. CDR3 coding DNA: TGTGCCAGCAGCTTTGGATGGTTAGCGGGAGGAACGACAGATACGCAGTATTTT.

This chain uses TRBV10-3 with TRBJ2-1, with D perhaps matching TRBD2 (7 bases). The CDR3 length is 16 residues. Germline values: CDR1 ENHRY, CDR2 SYGVKD. Trimming stripped 4 bases from V and 9 bases from J, with 22 bases between. DNA of the CDR3: TGTGCCATCAGTGTAAGGGGGAGGGACGAATTGGGTGAGCAGTTCTTC. Residues: CAISVRGRDELGEQFF.

V is TRBV27 and J is TRBJ1-5; 7 bases are a match to TRBD1. Looked up from germline, CDR1 is MNHEY and CDR2 is SMNVEV (reference sequence). V lost 5 bases, J lost 1 base, and 14 bases stayed unmatched. This CDR3 is built from 18 residues. CDR3 sequence: CASSVSSPRGFSNQPQHF. CDR3 DNA sequence: TGTGCCAGCAGTGTAAGTTCCCCCAGGGGGTTCAGCAATCAGCCCCAGCATTTT.

The chain carries TRBV10-1 and TRBJ2-1, with TRBD2 identical over 14 bases. V dropped 3 bases and J dropped 2; count of bases not matched to a gene: 3. Germline V CDR1 and CDR2: WNHNN, SYGVQD (reference sequence). The CDR3 has 17 amino acids. The CDR3: CASSEGTSGRPYNEQFF. The CDR3 nucleotides are TGCGCCAGCAGTGAAGGGACTAGCGGGAGACCCTACAATGAGCAGTTCTTC.

V is TRBV12-5 and J is TRBJ2-1; a possible D gene is TRBD1 (6 bases). The CDR3 has 15 amino acids. V was pared by 3 bases and J by 5 bases, with 14 bases between. CDR1 is LGHNT and CDR2 is FRNRAP in the germline V gene. The CDR3, as DNA: TGTGCTAGTGGTTTTTTAAGAGGGGGACACAATGAGCAGTTCTTC. This encodes CASGFLRGGHNEQFF.